This T cell receptor (beta chain) was sequenced for a study of Graves' ophthalmopathy and Graves' hyperthyroidism. Findings and caveats of the study: Most expanded clonotypes in thyroid above 0.001 frequency also showed up in blood.

This clonotype has a count of ten or more. Its antigen is undetermined. Excluded: other autoimmune disease, uncontrolled infection, pregnancy or lactation. The CDR3 sequence is 15 residues long. The V end lost 5 bases, the J end lost 6 bases, and 17 bases lay between the germline ends. The authors amplified TCR beta CDR3 regions from RNA transcripts. HTBI primers served in a first-round RT-PCR, which a second-round multiplex PCR followed. MiXCR was run by TCRdb on the multiplex PCR reads, yielding one entry per CDR3 protein. The sample comprises about 380,000 distinct CDR3 sequences, 15% of which are singletons, and 5.5% to 8% rests with the top ten.

Sequencing was performed on peripheral blood. The rearrangement joins TRBV12-3 or TRBV12-4 to TRBJ1-5, with D tentatively TRBD1 (5 bases). The source is a woman aged 18-29 years with stable Graves' hyperthyroidism. The CDR3 sequence is CASSPEGLGGQPQHF. The DNA for the CDR3 is TGTGCCAGCAGTCCAGAGGGGTTGGGGGGTCAGCCCCAGCATTTT.